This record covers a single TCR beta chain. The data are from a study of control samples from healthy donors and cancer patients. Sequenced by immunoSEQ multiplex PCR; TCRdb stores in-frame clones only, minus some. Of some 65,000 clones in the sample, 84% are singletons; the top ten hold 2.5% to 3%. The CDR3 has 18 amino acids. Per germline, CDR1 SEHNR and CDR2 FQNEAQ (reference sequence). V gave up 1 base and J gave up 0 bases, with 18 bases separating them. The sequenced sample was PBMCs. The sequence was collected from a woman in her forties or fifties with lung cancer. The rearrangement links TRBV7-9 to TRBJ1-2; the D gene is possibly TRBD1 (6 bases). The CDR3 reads CASSLEVNRDFSNYGYTF. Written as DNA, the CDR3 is TGTGCCAGCAGCTTAGAAGTTAACAGGGATTTCTCTAACTATGGCTACACCTTC.